The 12 T cell receptor beta chains below were found in one sample sequenced in a study of graft-versus-host responses after intestinal transplantation. Antigen specificity for these receptors is unknown. The assay was immunoSEQ multiplex PCR, and TCRdb's table has in-frame clones only and misses some. Of more than 65,000 clones in the sample, about 91% were seen once. The material sequenced was unstimulated CD8+ T cells sorted from spleen or lymph node cells, taken before transplant. Every receptor here comes from a human donor who was the organ donor for an intestinal transplant.

The chain joins TRBV6-1 to TRBJ1-6; 11 bases fit TRBD1. There are 13 residues in the CDR3. The V gene's germline CDR1 is MNHNS and CDR2 SASEGT. V trimming: 7 bases; J trimming: 12 bases; junction bases outside the gene matches: 5. The CDR3 spells CASKFGTGGPLHF. Here the CDR3 DNA reads TGTGCCAGCAAGTTCGGGACAGGGGGACCCCTCCACTTT.

The chain carries TRBV15 and TRBJ2-7, with TRBD1 matching over 7 bases. The V segment lost 5 bases and the J segment 0 bases; nucleotides outside the gene matches: 7. Germline CDR1 LNHNV, CDR2 YYDKDF (reference sequence). This CDR3 contains 15 residues. CDR3 sequence (DNA): TGTGCCACCAGCTCCACAGGGGTTTACTCCTACGAGCAGTACTTC. It encodes CATSSTGVYSYEQYF.

This chain connects TRBV5-6 to TRBJ2-3, with 13 bases identical to TRBD2. The CDR3 is 15 residues long. J gave up 3 bases and V 4 bases, and 2 bases lay outside the gene matches. CDR1 and CDR2 from the germline V gene are SGHDT and YYEEEE. CDR3 in DNA: TGTGCCAGCAGCCAGGGACTAGCGGGAACAGATACGCAGTATTTT. Protein: CASSQGLAGTDTQYF. Using reference TRBV5-6 and TRBJ2-3 for the parts outside the CDR3, the full variable domain is DAGVTQSPTHLIKTRGQQVTLRCSPKSGHDTVSWYQQALGQGPQFIFQYYEEEERQRGNFPDRFSGHQFPNYSSELNVNALLLGDSALYLCASSQGLAGTDTQYFGPGTRLTVL.

This clone was seen only once. This chain uses TRBV6-1 with TRBJ1-1; maybe TRBD1 (6 bases). The CDR3 spans 18 residues. Trimming shortened V by 3 bases and J by 3 bases, and 23 bases separated the two germline ends. Germline V gives CDR1 MNHNS, CDR2 SASEGT. The CDR3 region has the DNA TGTGCCAGCAGTGAGGGTTGGAGTTGGGGGCGGAGGGACACTGAAGCTTTCTTT. It specifies CASSEGWSWGRRDTEAFF.

The V call is TRBV7-6, the J call TRBJ2-7; D gene unclear. This CDR3 has 14 amino acids. Germline loops: CDR1 SGHVS, CDR2 FNYEAQ. Between the trimmed V and J ends, which lost 1 base and 2 bases, there was a span of 9 bases. CDR3 bases: TGTGCCAGCAGCTTAGGTCCAGAAGCCTACGAGCAGTACTTC. Translation gives CASSLGPEAYEQYF.

This clone appeared a single time. The J gene is TRBJ1-1, the V gene TRBV27; D is unresolved. Trimming removed 2 bases from V and 5 bases from J, with 12 bases in between. The CDR3 spans 14 residues. From germline, CDR1 is MNHEY and CDR2 SMNVEV (reference sequence). CDR3 DNA: TGTGCCAGCAGTTTACTTTGGGAGAGTACTGAAGCTTTCTTT. As protein: CASSLLWESTEAFF.

The rearrangement uses TRBV7-9 and TRBJ2-7, with D uncertain. V was trimmed by 5 bases and J by 0 bases, leaving 17 bases between them. This CDR3 comprises 16 residues. The germline gives CDR1 SEHNR, CDR2 FQNEAQ (reference sequence). The CDR3 loop is CASSPFTAESSYEQYF. CDR3 nucleotide sequence: TGTGCCAGCAGCCCCTTCACGGCGGAGAGCTCCTACGAGCAGTACTTC.

V usage is TRBV5-6 and J usage is TRBJ2-4, with D hard to call. The ends were cut back, 2 bases at V and 15 bases at J, with 21 bases in the middle. CDR1 and CDR2 (germline): SGHDT, YYEEEE. The CDR3 extends over 14 amino acids. The CDR3 bases are TGTGCCAGCAGCTTCATGGGTCCCAACCCTACCCCGTACTTC. It codes for CASSFMGPNPTPYF.

The chain employs TRBV7-2 and TRBJ2-7; 8 bases are a match to TRBD1. Germline V lookup: CDR1 SGHTA, CDR2 FQGNSA. The trim removed 8 bases at V and 5 bases at J, leaving 5 bases unmatched. This CDR3 is built from 12 residues. The CDR3 sequence: CASSGQADEQYF. CDR3 in DNA: TGTGCCAGCTCGGGACAGGCAGACGAGCAGTACTTC.

Worth noting for this clone: The junction and the germline gene differ at one end; a read error may be behind it. The chain has TRBV10-2 and TRBJ1-2, with no clear D. The CDR3 is 12 residues long. Germline V gene lookup returns CDR1 WSHSY and CDR2 SAAADI. The CDR3 DNA reads as TGCGCCAGCACTGAGGATAACTATGGCTACACCTTC. It translates to CASTEDNYGYTF.

The V and J genes are TRBV25-1 and TRBJ2-2; D unresolved. Trimming pared 2 bases from V and 3 bases from J, leaving 10 bases between. The CDR3 runs to 15 residues. CDR1 and CDR2 (germline): MGHDK, SYGVNS. The CDR3 sequence: CASSETRHDTGELFF. In DNA, the CDR3 is TGTGCCAGCAGTGAAACCCGACACGACACCGGGGAGCTGTTTTTT.

The chain uses TRBV6-6 and TRBJ2-5, with no clear D. Trimming took off 7 bases at V and 11 bases at J, with 20 bases between the two ends. Germline loops: CDR1 MNHNY, CDR2 SVGAGI (reference sequence). This CDR3 is 13 amino acids long. CDR3 amino acids: CASTPSDLYEQYF. The DNA for the CDR3 is TGTGCCAGCACACCTTCTGATCTTTATGAGCAGTACTTC.